The clone carrying this T cell receptor (beta chain) was observed a single time. The data were taken from a study of blood T cells in healthy people across ages. The CDR3 has 17 amino acids. With 1 base removed from V and 0 bases from J, the gap between germline ends came to 13 bases. With a J-beta primer mix and a sample-barcoded 5' primer, a second PCR ran 7 to 11 cycles. One entry per CDR3 protein results from TCRdb running MiXCR on the 5' RACE reads. Found here are nearly 1 million distinct CDR3 sequences, 45% to 60% of them singletons; the top ten hold roughly 23%. The gene calls are TRBV12-3 or TRBV12-4 and TRBJ1-5; maybe TRBD1 (5 bases). This clonotype was obtained from a woman in her fifties or sixties in good health. The sample taken for sequencing was blood. The CDR3: CASSLGEDTDSNQPQHF. The CDR3 coding sequence is TGTGCCAGCAGTTTAGGGGAGGACACTGATAGCAATCAGCCCCAGCATTTT.